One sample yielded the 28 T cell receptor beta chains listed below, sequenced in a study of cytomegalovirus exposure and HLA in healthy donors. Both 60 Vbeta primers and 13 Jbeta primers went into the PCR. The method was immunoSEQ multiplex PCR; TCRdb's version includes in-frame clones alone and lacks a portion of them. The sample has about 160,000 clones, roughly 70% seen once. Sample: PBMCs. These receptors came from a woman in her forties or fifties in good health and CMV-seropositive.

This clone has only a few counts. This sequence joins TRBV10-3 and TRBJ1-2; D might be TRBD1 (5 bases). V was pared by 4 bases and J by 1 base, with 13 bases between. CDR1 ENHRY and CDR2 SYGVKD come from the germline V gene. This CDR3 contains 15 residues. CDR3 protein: CAISAAGRYNYGYTF. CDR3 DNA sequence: TGTGCCATCAGTGCGGCGGGGCGTTATAACTATGGCTACACCTTC.

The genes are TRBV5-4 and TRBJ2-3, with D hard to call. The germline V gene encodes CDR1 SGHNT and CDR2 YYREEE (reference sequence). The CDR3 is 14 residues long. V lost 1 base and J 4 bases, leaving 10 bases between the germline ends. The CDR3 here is CASSLPTVPDTQYF. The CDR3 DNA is TGTGCCAGCAGCTTGCCGACTGTGCCAGATACGCAGTATTTT.

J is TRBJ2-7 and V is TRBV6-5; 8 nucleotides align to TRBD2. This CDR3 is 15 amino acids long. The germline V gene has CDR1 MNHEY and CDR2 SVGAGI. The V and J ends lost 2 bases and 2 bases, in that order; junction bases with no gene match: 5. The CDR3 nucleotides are TGTGCCAGCAGTTACGCGGCGGGGGGTACCTACGAGCAGTACTTC. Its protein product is CASSYAAGGTYEQYF.

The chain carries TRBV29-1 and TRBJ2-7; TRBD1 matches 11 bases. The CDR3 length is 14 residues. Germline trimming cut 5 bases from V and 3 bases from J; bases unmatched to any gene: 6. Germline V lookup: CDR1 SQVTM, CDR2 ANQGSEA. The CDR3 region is CSVRDRGENYEQYF. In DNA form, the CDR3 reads TGCAGCGTTCGGGACAGGGGGGAAAACTACGAGCAGTACTTC.

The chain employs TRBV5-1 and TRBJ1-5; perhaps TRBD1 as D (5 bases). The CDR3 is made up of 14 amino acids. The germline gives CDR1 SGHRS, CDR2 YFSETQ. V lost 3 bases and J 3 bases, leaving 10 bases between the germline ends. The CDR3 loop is CASSWGGDNQPQHF. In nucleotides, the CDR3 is TGCGCCAGCAGCTGGGGGGGGGACAATCAGCCCCAGCATTTT.

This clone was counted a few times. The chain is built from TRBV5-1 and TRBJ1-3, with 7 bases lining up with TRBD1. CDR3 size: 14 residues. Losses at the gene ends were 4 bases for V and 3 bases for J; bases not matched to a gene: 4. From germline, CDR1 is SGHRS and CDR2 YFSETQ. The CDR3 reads CASSLQGFGNTIYF. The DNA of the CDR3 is TGCGCCAGCAGCCTACAGGGGTTTGGAAACACCATATATTTT.

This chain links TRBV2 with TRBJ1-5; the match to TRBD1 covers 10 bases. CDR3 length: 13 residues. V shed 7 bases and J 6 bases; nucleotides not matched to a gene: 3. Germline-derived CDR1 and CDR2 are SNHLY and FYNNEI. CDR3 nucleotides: TGTGCCAGCATGGGGGACAGGGGTCAGCCCCAGCATTTT. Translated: CASMGDRGQPQHF. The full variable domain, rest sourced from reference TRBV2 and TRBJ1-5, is EPEVTQTPSHQVTQMGQEVILRCVPISNHLYFYWYRQILGQKVEFLVSFYNNEISEKSEIFDDQFSVERPDGSNFTLKIRSTKLEDSAMYFCASMGDRGQPQHFGDGTRLSIL.

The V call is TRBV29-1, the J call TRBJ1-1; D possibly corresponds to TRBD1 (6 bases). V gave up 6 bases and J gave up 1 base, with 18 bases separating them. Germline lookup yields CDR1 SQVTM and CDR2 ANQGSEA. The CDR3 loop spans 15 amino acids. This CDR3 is CSVSHRGGRNTEAFF. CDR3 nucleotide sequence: TGCAGCGTCTCACACCGGGGGGGCAGGAACACTGAAGCTTTCTTT.

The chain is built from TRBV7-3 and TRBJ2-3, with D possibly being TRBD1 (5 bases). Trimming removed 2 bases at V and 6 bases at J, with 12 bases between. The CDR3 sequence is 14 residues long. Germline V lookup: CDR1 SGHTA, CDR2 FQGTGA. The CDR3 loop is CASSLGWGADTQYF. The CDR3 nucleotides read TGTGCCAGCAGCTTAGGTTGGGGCGCGGATACGCAGTATTTT.

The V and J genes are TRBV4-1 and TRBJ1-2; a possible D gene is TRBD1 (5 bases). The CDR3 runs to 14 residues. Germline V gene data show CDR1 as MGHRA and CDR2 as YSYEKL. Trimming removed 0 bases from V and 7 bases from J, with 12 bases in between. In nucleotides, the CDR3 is TGCGCCAGCAGCCAAGACGGAGGGAGGGGTGGCTACACCTTC. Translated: CASSQDGGRGGYTF.

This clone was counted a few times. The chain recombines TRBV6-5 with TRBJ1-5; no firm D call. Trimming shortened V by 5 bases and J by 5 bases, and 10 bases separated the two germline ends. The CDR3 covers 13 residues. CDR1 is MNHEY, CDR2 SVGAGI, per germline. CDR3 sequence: CASSALRDQPQHF. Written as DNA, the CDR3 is TGTGCCAGCAGTGCCCTCCGAGATCAGCCCCAGCATTTT.

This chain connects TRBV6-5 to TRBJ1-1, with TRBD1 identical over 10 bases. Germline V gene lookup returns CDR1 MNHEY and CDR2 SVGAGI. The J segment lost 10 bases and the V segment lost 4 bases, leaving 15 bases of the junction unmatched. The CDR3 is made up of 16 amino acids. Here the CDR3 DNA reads TGTGCCAGCAGTTCCGTGGACAGGGGGAAAACACGGGGAGCTTTCTTT. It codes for CASSSVDRGKTRGAFF.

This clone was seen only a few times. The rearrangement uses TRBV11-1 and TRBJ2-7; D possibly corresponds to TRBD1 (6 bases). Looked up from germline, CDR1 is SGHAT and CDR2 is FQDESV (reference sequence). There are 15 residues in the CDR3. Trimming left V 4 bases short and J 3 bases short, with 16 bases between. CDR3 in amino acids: CASSYQGNLGYEQYF. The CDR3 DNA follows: TGTGCCAGCAGCTACCAGGGGAATTTAGGCTACGAGCAGTACTTC.

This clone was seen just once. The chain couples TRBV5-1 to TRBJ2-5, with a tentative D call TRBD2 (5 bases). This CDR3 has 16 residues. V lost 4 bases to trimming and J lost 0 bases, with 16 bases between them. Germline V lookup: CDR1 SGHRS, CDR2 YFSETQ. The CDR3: CASSTGSNPYQETQYF. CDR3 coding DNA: TGCGCCAGCAGCACGGGGAGTAACCCGTACCAAGAGACCCAGTACTTC.

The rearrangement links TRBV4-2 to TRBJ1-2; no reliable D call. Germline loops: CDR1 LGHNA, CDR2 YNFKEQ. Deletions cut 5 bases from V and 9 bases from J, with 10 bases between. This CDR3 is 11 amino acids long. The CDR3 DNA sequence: TGTGCCAGCAGCACCGCGAGGAGCTACACCTTC. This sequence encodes CASSTARSYTF.

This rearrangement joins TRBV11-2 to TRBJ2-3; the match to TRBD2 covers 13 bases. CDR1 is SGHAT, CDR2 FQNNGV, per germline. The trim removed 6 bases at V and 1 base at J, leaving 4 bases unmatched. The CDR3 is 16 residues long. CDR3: CASSPGLAGGTDTQYF. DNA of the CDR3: TGTGCCAGCAGTCCCGGACTAGCGGGGGGCACAGATACGCAGTATTTT.

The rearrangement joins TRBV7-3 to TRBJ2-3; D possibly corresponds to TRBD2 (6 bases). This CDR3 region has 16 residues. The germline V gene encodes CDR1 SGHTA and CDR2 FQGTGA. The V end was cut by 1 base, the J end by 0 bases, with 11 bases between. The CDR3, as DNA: TGTGCCAGCAGCTTAAAGACCGGGACTAGCACAGATACGCAGTATTTT. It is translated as CASSLKTGTSTDTQYF.

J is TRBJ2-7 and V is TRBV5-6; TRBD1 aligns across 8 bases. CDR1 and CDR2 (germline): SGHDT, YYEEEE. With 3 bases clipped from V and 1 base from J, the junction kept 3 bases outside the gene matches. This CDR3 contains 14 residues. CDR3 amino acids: CASSSYRGSYEQYF. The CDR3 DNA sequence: TGTGCCAGCAGCTCATACAGGGGGTCCTACGAGCAGTACTTC.

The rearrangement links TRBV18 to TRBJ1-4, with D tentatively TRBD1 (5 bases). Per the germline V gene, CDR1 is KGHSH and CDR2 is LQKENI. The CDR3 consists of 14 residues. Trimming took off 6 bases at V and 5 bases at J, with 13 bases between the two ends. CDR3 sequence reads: CASSPGHGNEKLFF. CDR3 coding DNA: TGTGCCAGCTCGCCAGGACACGGAAATGAAAAACTGTTTTTT.

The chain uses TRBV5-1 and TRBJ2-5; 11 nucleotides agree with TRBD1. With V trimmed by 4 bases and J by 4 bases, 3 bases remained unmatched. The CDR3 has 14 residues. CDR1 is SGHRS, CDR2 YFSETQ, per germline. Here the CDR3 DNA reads TGCGCCAGCAGCAGGACAGGGGGCGTAGAGACCCAGTACTTC. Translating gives CASSRTGGVETQYF.

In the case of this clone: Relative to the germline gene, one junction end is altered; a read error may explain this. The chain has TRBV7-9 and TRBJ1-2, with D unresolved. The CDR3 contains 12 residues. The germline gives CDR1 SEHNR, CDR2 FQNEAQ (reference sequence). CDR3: CSSSPVSYGYTF. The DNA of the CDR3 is TGTTCCAGCAGCCCCGTATCCTATGGCTACACCTTC.

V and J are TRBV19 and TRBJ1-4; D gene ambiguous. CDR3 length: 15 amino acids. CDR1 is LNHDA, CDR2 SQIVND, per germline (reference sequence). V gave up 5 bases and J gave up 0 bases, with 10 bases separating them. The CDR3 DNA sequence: TGTGCCAGTAGTTGGGCCCTCGCAACTAATGAAAAACTGTTTTTT. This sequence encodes CASSWALATNEKLFF.

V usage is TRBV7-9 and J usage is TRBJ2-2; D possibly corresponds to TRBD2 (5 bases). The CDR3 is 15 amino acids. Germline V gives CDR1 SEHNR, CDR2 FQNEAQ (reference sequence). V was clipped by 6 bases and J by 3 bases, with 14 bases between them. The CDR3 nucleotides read TGTGCCAGCAGTGTCCCGGGGAAGGACACCGGGGAGCTGTTTTTT. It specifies CASSVPGKDTGELFF.

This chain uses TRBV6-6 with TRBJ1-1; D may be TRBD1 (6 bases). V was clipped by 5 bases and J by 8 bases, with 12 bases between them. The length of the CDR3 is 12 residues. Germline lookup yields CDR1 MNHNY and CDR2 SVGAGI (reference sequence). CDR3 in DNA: TGTGCCAGCAGTCAACGACAGGAAGAAGCTTTCTTT. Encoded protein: CASSQRQEEAFF.

The CDR3 DNA follows: TGTGCCAGCCGGGACAGGCAGTGGGCCCTCCACTTT. Residues: CASRDRQWALHF. The chain uses TRBV6-6 and TRBJ1-6; 8 bases agree with TRBD1. CDR1 is MNHNY and CDR2 is SVGAGI in the germline V gene (reference sequence). The CDR3 consists of 12 residues. With 8 bases clipped from V and 14 bases from J, the junction kept 8 bases outside the gene matches.

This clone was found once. The CDR3 DNA sequence: TGTGCCACACACGATAACTATGGCTACACCTTC. This encodes CATHDNYGYTF. The V gene is TRBV6-5, the J gene TRBJ1-2; no definite D call. The length of the CDR3 is 11 residues. V lost 10 bases and J lost 1, with 7 bases in between. CDR1 is MNHEY and CDR2 is SVGAGI in the germline V gene.

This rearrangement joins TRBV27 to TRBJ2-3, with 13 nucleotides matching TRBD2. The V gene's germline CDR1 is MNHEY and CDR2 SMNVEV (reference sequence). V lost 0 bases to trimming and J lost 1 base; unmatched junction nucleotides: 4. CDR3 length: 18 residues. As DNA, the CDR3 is TGTGCCAGCAGTTTATCAGGACTAGCGGGGGATCGCACAGATACGCAGTATTTT. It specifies CASSLSGLAGDRTDTQYF.

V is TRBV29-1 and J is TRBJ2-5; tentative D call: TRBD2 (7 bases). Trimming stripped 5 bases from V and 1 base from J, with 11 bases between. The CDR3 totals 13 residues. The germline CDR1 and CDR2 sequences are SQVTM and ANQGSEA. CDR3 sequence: CSVSGGFQETQYF. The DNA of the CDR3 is TGCAGCGTTTCGGGGGGCTTCCAAGAGACCCAGTACTTC.